The 7 T cell receptor beta chains presented below share a single source sample, sequenced in a study of T cells in localized non-small cell lung cancer. Sequencing was performed with immunoSEQ multiplex PCR; in TCRdb, only in-frame clones are kept and a portion is missing. The sample holds around 10,000 clones, approximately 31% seen once. The sample was lung tumor tissue, taken before any cancer treatment. The receptors were gathered from a man aged 35 to 69 with stage I lung adenocarcinoma.

The DNA for the CDR3 is TGTGCCAGCAGCGTAGGGCCAGAGATCACTGAAGCTTTCTTT. Its translation is CASSVGPEITEAFF. V is TRBV9 and J is TRBJ1-1, with D hard to call. The V gene lost 0 bases and the J gene lost 4 bases, with 10 bases spanning the gap. CDR3 length equals 14 residues. Germline CDR1 SGDLS, CDR2 YYNGEE.

As DNA, the CDR3 is TGTGCCAGTAGTCTACTAGCGGGGTCCACAGATACGCAGTATTTT. Protein: CASSLLAGSTDTQYF. The V and J genes are TRBV19 and TRBJ2-3; the match to TRBD2 covers 10 bases. The ends lost 5 bases at V and 2 bases at J; junction bases unmatched: 4. This CDR3 comprises 15 residues. The germline gives CDR1 LNHDA, CDR2 SQIVND (reference sequence).

This clone was picked up a small number of times. This chain links TRBV6-8 with TRBJ1-1, with D unclear. From germline, CDR1 is MNHGY and CDR2 SAAAGT. There are 13 residues in the CDR3. The V end lost 4 bases, the J end lost 5 bases, and 11 bases lay between the germline ends. CDR3 sequence: CASSFAERTEAFF. CDR3 bases: TGTGCCAGCAGTTTCGCAGAAAGGACTGAAGCTTTCTTT.

In this sample, this clone is medium-sized. The rearrangement uses TRBV19 and TRBJ1-3, with D perhaps TRBD1 (6 bases). The CDR3 contains 14 residues. Between the trimmed V and J ends, which lost 4 bases and 3 bases, there was a span of 10 bases. The germline gives CDR1 LNHDA, CDR2 SQIVND (reference sequence). CDR3 bases: TGTGCCAGTAGTAACGGACAGCTTGGAAACACCATATATTTT. Its translation: CASSNGQLGNTIYF.

This rearrangement joins TRBV5-1 to TRBJ2-7; 9 nucleotides align to TRBD2. The CDR3 has 15 residues. Per germline, CDR1 SGHRS and CDR2 YFSETQ. V trimming: 0 bases; J trimming: 3 bases; junction bases outside the gene matches: 4. The CDR3 coding sequence is TGCGCCAGCAGCTTGGAGAGCGGGGGGTTCTACGAGCAGTACTTC. Protein sequence: CASSLESGGFYEQYF. Using reference TRBV5-1 and TRBJ2-7 for the parts outside the CDR3, the full variable domain is KAGVTQTPRYLIKTRGQQVTLSCSPISGHRSVSWYQQTPGQGLQFLFEYFSETQRNKGNFPGRFSGRQFSNSRSEMNVSTLELGDSALYLCASSLESGGFYEQYFGPGTRLTVT.

The chain has TRBV5-1 and TRBJ1-6; 8 bases agree with TRBD1. The CDR3 extends over 14 amino acids. Per the germline V gene, CDR1 is SGHRS and CDR2 is YFSETQ. V trimming: 4 bases; J trimming: 10 bases; junction bases outside the gene matches: 7. CDR3 DNA: TGCGCCAGCAGCCCCGACAGGGGTAGATCACCCCTCCACTTT. This sequence encodes CASSPDRGRSPLHF.

This clone appeared many times. This chain uses TRBV6-8 with TRBJ2-5; D remains unclear. CDR3 size: 15 residues. Germline V lookup: CDR1 MNHGY, CDR2 SAAAGT. V gave up 3 bases and J gave up 4 bases, with 15 bases separating them. Written as DNA, the CDR3 is TGTGCCAGCAGTTATCTTAATAGGGTGGGAGAGACCCAGTACTTC. Its protein is CASSYLNRVGETQYF.